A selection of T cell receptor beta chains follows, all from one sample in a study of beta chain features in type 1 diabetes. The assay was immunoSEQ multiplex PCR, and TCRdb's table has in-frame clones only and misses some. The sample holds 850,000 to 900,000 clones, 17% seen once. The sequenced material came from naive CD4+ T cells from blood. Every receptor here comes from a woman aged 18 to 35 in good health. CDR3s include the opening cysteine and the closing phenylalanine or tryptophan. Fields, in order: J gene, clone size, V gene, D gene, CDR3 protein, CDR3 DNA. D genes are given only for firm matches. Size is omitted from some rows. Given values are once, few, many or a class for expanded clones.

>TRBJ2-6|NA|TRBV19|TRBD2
CASSGMGGTGANVLTF
TGTGCCAGTAGTGGAATGGGGGGGACTGGGGCCAACGTCCTGACTTTC
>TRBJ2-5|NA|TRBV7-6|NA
CASSSYRRGRETQYF
TGTGCCAGCAGCAGCTACAGGAGGGGGCGGGAGACCCAGTACTTC
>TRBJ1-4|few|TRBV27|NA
CASSGWGGGSNEKLFF
TGTGCCAGCAGCGGTTGGGGAGGAGGTTCTAATGAAAAACTGTTTTTT
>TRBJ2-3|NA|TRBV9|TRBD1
CASSAPAGTVADTQYF
TGTGCCAGCAGCGCGCCTGCCGGGACAGTGGCAGATACGCAGTATTTT
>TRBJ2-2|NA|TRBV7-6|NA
CASSLEGQSTGELFF
TGTGCCAGCAGCTTGGAGGGACAGTCCACCGGGGAGCTGTTTTTT
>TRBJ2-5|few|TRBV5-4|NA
CASRMGTPQETQYF
TGTGCCAGCAGAATGGGGACACCCCAAGAGACCCAGTACTTC
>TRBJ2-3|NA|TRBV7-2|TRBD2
CASSSRLAKTGTDTQYF
TGTGCCAGCAGCTCGAGACTAGCTAAGACCGGCACAGATACGCAGTATTTT
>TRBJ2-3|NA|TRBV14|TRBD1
CASSQRPGGSDAQYF
TGTGCCAGCAGCCAACGGCCAGGGGGCTCAGATGCGCAGTATTTT
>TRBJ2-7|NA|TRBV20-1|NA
CTAETPYEQYF
TGCACCGCAGAGACTCCCTACGAGCAGTACTTC
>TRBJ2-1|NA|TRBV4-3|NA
CASSQEQGSEQFF
TGCGCCAGCAGCCAAGAACAGGGTAGTGAGCAGTTCTTC
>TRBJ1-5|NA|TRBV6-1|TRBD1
CASVTGANQPQHF
TGTGCCAGCGTGACAGGGGCGAATCAGCCCCAGCATTTT
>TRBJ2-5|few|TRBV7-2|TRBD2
CASSSSGRARETQYF
TGTGCCAGCAGCTCTAGCGGGAGGGCCCGGGAGACCCAGTACTTC
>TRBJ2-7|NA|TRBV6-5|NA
CASSYSRGYEQYF
TGTGCCAGCAGTTACTCCAGGGGCTACGAGCAGTACTTC